The TCR beta chain described here comes from a study of blood T cell repertoires in COVID-19. The overall study: PBMCs, B-cell-depleted T cells, or T cells provided the cDNA or gDNA that made up the material.

The germline gives CDR1 KGHDR, CDR2 SFDVKD. The CDR3 contains 13 residues. With 6 bases removed from V and 8 bases from J, the gap between germline ends came to 15 bases. Per the original data handling: Cell counts per sample came from amplifying reference gene primers. Only in-frame clones appear in the TCRdb table, and some are missing; sequencing was by immunoSEQ multiplex PCR. V and J calls and clone size are given by that table; D and trimming were obtained from the DNA. In the table there are some 64,000 clones, roughly 78% of which are singletons. This clone was detected only a few times. This clonotype was obtained from a man between 60 and 75 years old with COVID-19, enrolled during active disease. Input material: peripheral blood. The J gene is TRBJ1-2, the V gene TRBV24-1, with a weak D call TRBD1 (5 bases). This chain's CDR3 is CATSPTGSLGYTF. CDR3 in DNA: TGTGCCACCAGTCCTACAGGTAGTCTCGGCTACACCTTC.